The rows below give T cell receptor beta chains drawn from one sample of a study of T-cell memory formation after mild COVID-19. TCRdb processed the 5' RACE reads anew with MiXCR; each CDR3 protein has one entry. This table has some 57,000 distinct CDR3 sequences, 10% to 15% appearing once. The source material was PBMCs or a T cell subset sorted from them (not recorded which). These receptor sequences come from a man aged 18 to 30 who had mild COVID-19 (a few samples of this study predate the infection). Cell type and time point are not known. The CDR3 runs from the conserved cysteine through the conserved F or W.

V gene,J gene,CDR3 protein
TRBV28,TRBJ1-5,CASSLWKAGNQPQHF
TRBV30,TRBJ1-6,CAWSYGGQSSPLHF
TRBV28,TRBJ1-3,CASSLDTGARSSGNTIYF
TRBV15,TRBJ1-6,CATSSRTGTNSPLHF
TRBV5-1,TRBJ2-7,CASSFQQGSGEQYF
TRBV7-2,TRBJ2-1,CASSPGLAGGSGEQFF
TRBV12-3/TRBV12-4,TRBJ1-1,CASSDRGDTEAFF
TRBV12-3/TRBV12-4,TRBJ1-2,CASSGVQAAGYTF
TRBV7-8,TRBJ2-1,CASSPEMGSGAYNEQFF
TRBV29-1,TRBJ1-2,CSVEDRQNYGYTF
TRBV9,TRBJ2-6,CASSVPLSGANVLTF
TRBV2,TRBJ2-3,CASRVYTDTQYF
TRBV24-1,TRBJ2-1,CATSDESGGSYNEQFF